This TCR beta chain was recorded in a study of OX40 agonist ivuxolimab in advanced cancers. On the study more broadly: A male proportion of approximately 83% was recorded, with mean age approximately 56 years and range about 23 to 80. Study observations and caveats: Averaged across samples, CD8+ T cells carried more expanded clones than CD4+ did.

Sequencing used immunoSEQ multiplex PCR; TCRdb keeps in-frame clones, though not all of them. This sample carries around 84,000 clones, about nine tenths of them seen once, and the ten largest clones take around 0.53%. This clone occurred once. Its target is not known. J gave up 4 bases and V 6 bases, and 10 bases lay outside the gene matches. The CDR3 length is 15 residues. Germline-derived CDR1 and CDR2 are MNHNY and SVGAGI (reference sequence). This sequence joins TRBV6-6 and TRBJ2-7; TRBD1 matches 9 bases. Sequenced material: CD4+ or CD8+ T cells sorted from blood, taken in a trial of the OX40 agonist ivuxolimab. The sequence was collected from an adult with an advanced solid tumor such as melanoma, head and neck, liver or kidney cancer. CDR3 amino acids: CASRLLGTGSYEQYF. For the CDR3, the DNA is TGTGCCAGCAGGCTCCTGGGGACAGGGTCTTACGAGCAGTACTTC.